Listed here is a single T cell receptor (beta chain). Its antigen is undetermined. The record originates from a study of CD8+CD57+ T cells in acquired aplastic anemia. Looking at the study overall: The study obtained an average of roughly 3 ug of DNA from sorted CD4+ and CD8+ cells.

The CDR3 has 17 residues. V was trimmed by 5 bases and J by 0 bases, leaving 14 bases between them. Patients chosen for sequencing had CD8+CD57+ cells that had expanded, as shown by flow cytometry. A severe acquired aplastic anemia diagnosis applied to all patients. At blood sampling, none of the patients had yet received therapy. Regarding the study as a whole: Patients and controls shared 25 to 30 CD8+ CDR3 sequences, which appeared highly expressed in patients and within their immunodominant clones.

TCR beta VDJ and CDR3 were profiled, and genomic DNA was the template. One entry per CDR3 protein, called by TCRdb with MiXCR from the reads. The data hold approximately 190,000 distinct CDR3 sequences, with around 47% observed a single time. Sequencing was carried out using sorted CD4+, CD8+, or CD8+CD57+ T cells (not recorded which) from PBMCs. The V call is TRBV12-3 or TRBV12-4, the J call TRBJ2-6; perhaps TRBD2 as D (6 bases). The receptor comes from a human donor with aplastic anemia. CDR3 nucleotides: TGTGCCAGCAGTCGCGGGGTGGGACTCTCTGGGGCCAACGTCCTGACTTTC. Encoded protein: CASSRGVGLSGANVLTF.